This TCR beta chain stems from a study of vaccination effects on CD4 cells after COVID-19. On the study more broadly: Following the second dose by a median of 72 days, the post-vaccine samples were obtained. Each well held 2 million to 2.5 million PBMC cultured with roughly 10 ug/ml peptides and around 11 IU/ml IL-2. The study's findings and limits: Convalescent patients numbered few in the study; early post-infection timepoints were missing entirely.

The ends were cut back, 0 bases at V and 7 bases at J, with 10 bases in the middle. This CDR3 spans 15 amino acids. Germline values: CDR1 LNHNV, CDR2 YYDKDF (reference sequence). At the end of more than 8 days of culture, CD4+ T cells were isolated. As their vaccination, participants received two doses of either BNT162b2 or mRNA-1273. Each vaccine recipient was nucleocapsid antibody negative and had no prior SARS-CoV-2 infection. Sequenced by immunoSEQ multiplex PCR; TCRdb stores in-frame clones only, minus some. There are tens of thousands of clones in the sample; 73% occur only once, and roughly 2.3% lies in the top ten. Concerning this clone itself: Its antigen is as yet unknown.

The chain has TRBV15 and TRBJ1-6; no clear D gene. The specimen comprised CD4+ T cells from PBMCs cultured without peptide, sampled after COVID-19 vaccination. The clonotype comes from a human donor who received a COVID-19 vaccine. The CDR3 DNA is TGTGCCACCAGCAGAGATGGAGGGTCAAATTCACCCCTCCACTTT. Residues: CATSRDGGSNSPLHF.